A selection of T cell receptor beta chains follows, all from one sample in a study of shared clonotypes between healthy human individuals. Clones were sequenced by immunoSEQ multiplex PCR, and TCRdb holds only the in-frame ones, with some missing. The sample has fewer than 1 million clones; roughly 96% are singletons. The sample consisted of naive CD8+ T cells sorted from blood. The receptors were gathered from a man aged 25-45 years in good health. Each CDR3 is given with its conserved first and last residue. A D gene is named only where the DNA matches it firmly.

D gene: .
V gene: TRBV4-1
CDR3 protein: CASSQDAGTYQPQHF

D gene: .
V gene: TRBV29-1
CDR3 protein: CSVDVESSYEQYF

D gene: .
V gene: TRBV10-2
CDR3 protein: CASSESTGPTYEQYF

D gene: TRBD2
V gene: TRBV28
CDR3 protein: CASSSEVTSGRAWDEQFF

D gene: TRBD1
V gene: TRBV11-2
CDR3 protein: CASSSGQGANYGYTF

D gene: .
V gene: TRBV5-1
CDR3 protein: CASSLGAGTYLPDEQFF

D gene: .
V gene: TRBV7-9
CDR3 protein: CASSPGGSRNIQYF

D gene: .
V gene: TRBV9
CDR3 protein: CASSVEGGWSYEQYF

D gene: .
V gene: TRBV27
CDR3 protein: CASTDQGLHEQYF

D gene: .
V gene: TRBV15
CDR3 protein: CATSRGRISQPQHF

D gene: TRBD2
V gene: TRBV7-9
CDR3 protein: CASSTLADQFTDTQYF

D gene: .
V gene: TRBV7-9
CDR3 protein: CASSSSPTEAYNEQFF

D gene: TRBD1
V gene: TRBV4-1
CDR3 protein: CASRLGLTGNEKLFF

D gene: .
V gene: TRBV10-2
CDR3 protein: CASSDLDSPKNIQYF

D gene: .
V gene: TRBV27
CDR3 protein: CASSPRVADQETQYF

D gene: TRBD2
V gene: TRBV29-1
CDR3 protein: CSVSGSSYNEQFF

D gene: .
V gene: TRBV28
CDR3 protein: CASSPPIPGNTIYF

D gene: .
V gene: TRBV6-1
CDR3 protein: CASNRAGRSPYEQYF

D gene: .
V gene: TRBV6-1
CDR3 protein: CASSQAGTPGYEQYF

D gene: .
V gene: TRBV6-5
CDR3 protein: CASSYSGLPDTQYF

D gene: TRBD2
V gene: TRBV27
CDR3 protein: CASRPGLAPGYEQYF

D gene: .
V gene: TRBV27
CDR3 protein: CASSFQGNEKLFF

D gene: .
V gene: TRBV27
CDR3 protein: CASSLSGSNQPQHF

D gene: TRBD1
V gene: TRBV4-2
CDR3 protein: CASSHPQGDFSYNEQFF

D gene: .
V gene: TRBV2
CDR3 protein: CASSEVTPWMNTGELFF

D gene: .
V gene: TRBV19
CDR3 protein: CASSIYNQPQHF

D gene: .
V gene: TRBV6-4
CDR3 protein: CASWGPGELFF

D gene: .
V gene: TRBV4-1
CDR3 protein: CASSQPPSDEQYF

D gene: TRBD2
V gene: TRBV9
CDR3 protein: CASSVASGSWELFF

D gene: .
V gene: TRBV7-9
CDR3 protein: CASSLPGVEQYF

D gene: .
V gene: TRBV5-6
CDR3 protein: CASSLDVGTNYGYTF

D gene: TRBD2
V gene: TRBV7-9
CDR3 protein: CASVPLAGGPTSSYEQYF

D gene: .
V gene: TRBV11-2
CDR3 protein: CASSLEAANEQYF

D gene: .
V gene: TRBV29-1
CDR3 protein: CSVELVGKYEQYF

D gene: .
V gene: TRBV9
CDR3 protein: CASSPGTEGQPQHF

D gene: .
V gene: TRBV7-9
CDR3 protein: CASSSPAPQGTNYGYTF

D gene: .
V gene: TRBV5-1
CDR3 protein: CASSARQIYELTGELFF

D gene: TRBD1
V gene: TRBV14
CDR3 protein: CASSPKTGSGYTF

D gene: TRBD1
V gene: TRBV7-6
CDR3 protein: CASSPRTGGLQETQYF

D gene: .
V gene: TRBV7-9
CDR3 protein: CASRNRVVEKLFF

D gene: .
V gene: TRBV21-1
CDR3 protein: CASSKGGRVATEAFF

D gene: .
V gene: TRBV19
CDR3 protein: CASSIQGTYQPQHF

D gene: .
V gene: TRBV4-1
CDR3 protein: CASSQGLLSPDTQYF

D gene: .
V gene: TRBV5-6
CDR3 protein: CASSSGQRPSYEQYF

D gene: .
V gene: TRBV2
CDR3 protein: CASRLPGREKLFF